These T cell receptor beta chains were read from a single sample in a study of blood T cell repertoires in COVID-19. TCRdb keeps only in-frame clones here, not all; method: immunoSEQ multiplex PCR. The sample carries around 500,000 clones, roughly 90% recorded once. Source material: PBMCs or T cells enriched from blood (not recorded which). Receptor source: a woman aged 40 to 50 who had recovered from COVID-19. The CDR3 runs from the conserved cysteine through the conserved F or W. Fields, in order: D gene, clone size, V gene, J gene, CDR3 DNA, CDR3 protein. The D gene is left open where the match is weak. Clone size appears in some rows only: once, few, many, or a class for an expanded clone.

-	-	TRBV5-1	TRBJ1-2	TGCGCCAGCAGGGGAGCTAACTATGGCTACACCTTC	CASRGANYGYTF
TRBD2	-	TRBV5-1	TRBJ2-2	TGCGCCAGCAGCTCCCTAGCGGGAGGAGATACCGGGGAGCTGTTTTTT	CASSSLAGGDTGELFF
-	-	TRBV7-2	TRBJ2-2	TGTGCCAGCAGCTTTCTGACTAGGAACACCGGGGAGCTGTTTTTT	CASSFLTRNTGELFF
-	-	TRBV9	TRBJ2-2	TGTGCCAGCAGGGGGCAGGGAATCGCCGGGGAGCTGTTTTTT	CASRGQGIAGELFF
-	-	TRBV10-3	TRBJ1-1	TGTGCCATCAGTGAGGGACAGCGAGAAGCTTTCTTT	CAISEGQREAFF
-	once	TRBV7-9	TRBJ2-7	TGTGCCAGCAGCATGACAGTTTATGGCGAGCAGTACTTC	CASSMTVYGEQYF
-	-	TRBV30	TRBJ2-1	TGTGCCTGGAGTGTACTGCGGGGTGAGGGGAAGCAGTTCTTC	CAWSVLRGEGKQFF
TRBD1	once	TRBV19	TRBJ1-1	TGTGCCAGTACCCTAGGGGGGACAGGGCGAAGGGCTGAAGCTTTCTTT	CASTLGGTGRRAEAFF
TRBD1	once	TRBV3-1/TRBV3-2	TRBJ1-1	TGTGCCAGCAGCCCCGGACAGGGGGGGTTCACTGAAGCTTTCTTT	CASSPGQGGFTEAFF
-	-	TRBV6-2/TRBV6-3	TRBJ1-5	TGTGCCAGCAGCCCTAATCCGGGACTGCTCAATCAGCCCCAGCATTTT	CASSPNPGLLNQPQHF
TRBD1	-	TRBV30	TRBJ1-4	TGTGCCTGGAGCCCTCTTAAGGGGACAGGGGGCGCGGGTGAGACGGGTGAAAAACTGTTTTTT	CAWSPLKGTGGAGETGEKLFF
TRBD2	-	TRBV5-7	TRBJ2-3	TGTGCCAGCAGCCTAGGACTAGCGGGAGCGTCAGATACGCAGTATTTT	CASSLGLAGASDTQYF
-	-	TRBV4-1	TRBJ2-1	TGCGCCAGCAGCCACCCCCGGGAGTCAGGCGGGAATGAGCAGTTCTTC	CASSHPRESGGNEQFF
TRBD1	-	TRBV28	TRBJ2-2	TGTGCCAGCAGTTTAAGCGGGACAGGGGGCACCGGGGAGCTGTTTTTT	CASSLSGTGGTGELFF
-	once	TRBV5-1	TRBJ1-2	TGCGCCAGCAGCTTCTTCCCGCAGACGACGCGGGGCTACACCTTC	CASSFFPQTTRGYTF
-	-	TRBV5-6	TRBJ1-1	TGTGCCAGCAGCTTGATAAAGGGGGTAAGCACTGAAGCTTTCTTT	CASSLIKGVSTEAFF
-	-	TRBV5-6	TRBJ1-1	TGTGCCAGCAGCTCTCAGACACTCTTCATCACTGAAGCTTTCTTT	CASSSQTLFITEAFF
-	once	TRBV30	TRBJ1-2	TGTGCCCGTCGGCAGGGACTGGACTATGGCTACACCTTC	CARRQGLDYGYTF
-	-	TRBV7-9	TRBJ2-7	TGTGCCAGCAGCCTTCCCAGTCAGGGGATCTACGAGCAGTACTTC	CASSLPSQGIYEQYF
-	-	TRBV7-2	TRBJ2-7	TGTGCCAGCAGAATGGACAGACTCTACGAGCAGTACTTC	CASRMDRLYEQYF
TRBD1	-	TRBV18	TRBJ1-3	TGTGCCAGCTCACCAGCCGGGACAGCCTCTGGAAACACCATATATTTT	CASSPAGTASGNTIYF
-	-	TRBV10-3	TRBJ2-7	TGTGCCATCAGTGAAAGAGCGGAAGAGCAGTACTTC	CAISERAEEQYF
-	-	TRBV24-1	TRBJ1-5	TGTGCCACCAGTGACAGGTGGAGCAATCAGCCCCAGCATTTT	CATSDRWSNQPQHF
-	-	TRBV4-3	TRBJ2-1	TGCGCCAGCAGCCAAGATCTCCAGGGTTCTCACAATGAGCAGTTCTTC	CASSQDLQGSHNEQFF
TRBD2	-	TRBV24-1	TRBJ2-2	TGTGCCACCAGTGATTGGGAGCGGGAGAGAGACACCGGGGAGCTGTTTTTT	CATSDWERERDTGELFF
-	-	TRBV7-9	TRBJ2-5	TGTGCCAGCAGCTTCACGGGAGCCACAGAGACCCAGTACTTC	CASSFTGATETQYF
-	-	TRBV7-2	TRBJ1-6	TGTGCCAGCAGACAGGCGAGCTCCTATAATTCACCCCTCCACTTT	CASRQASSYNSPLHF
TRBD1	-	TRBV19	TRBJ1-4	TGTGCCAGTAGTATCCTACAGGGGGACGATGAAAAACTGTTTTTT	CASSILQGDDEKLFF
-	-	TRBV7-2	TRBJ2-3	TGTGCCAGCAGCTCCGCAAGCCGGGCAGATACGCAGTATTTT	CASSSASRADTQYF
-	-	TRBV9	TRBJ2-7	TGTGCCAGCAGCGTTGGACAGTACTACGAGCAGTACTTC	CASSVGQYYEQYF
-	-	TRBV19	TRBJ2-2	TGTGCCAGTAGTTTCCAGGCCCCCGGGGAGCTGTTTTTT	CASSFQAPGELFF
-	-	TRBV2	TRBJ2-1	TGTGCCAGCACCCTGGACAGACACAATGAGCAGTTCTTC	CASTLDRHNEQFF
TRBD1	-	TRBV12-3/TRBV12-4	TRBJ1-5	TGTGCCGACGCCCAGGGGGTCGGCCAGCCCCAGCATTTT	CADAQGVGQPQHF
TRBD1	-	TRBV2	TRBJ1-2	TGTGCCAGCAGTTGGGACAGGGGACAGGATGGCTACACCTTC	CASSWDRGQDGYTF
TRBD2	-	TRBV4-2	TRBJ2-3	TGTGCCAGCAGTTCACTAGCGGACACAGATACGCAGTATTTT	CASSSLADTDTQYF
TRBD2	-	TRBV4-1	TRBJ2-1	TGCGCCAGCAGCCAAGTACTAGCGGGACTCTACAATGAGCAGTTCTTC	CASSQVLAGLYNEQFF
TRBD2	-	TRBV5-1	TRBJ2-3	TGCGCCAGCAGCTTGGACGGCGGGAGGGCGCTGGCAGATACGCAGTATTTT	CASSLDGGRALADTQYF
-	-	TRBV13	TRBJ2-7	TGTGCCAGCAGCCAAACCGTGGGGAGCGAGCAGTACTTC	CASSQTVGSEQYF